This T cell receptor (beta chain) was sequenced in a study of blood T cells in healthy people across ages. As to this clonotype: Its antigen is as yet unknown. This may be a read error, as it is one base from a much larger clone.

With a J-beta primer mix and a sample-barcoded 5' primer, a second PCR ran about 6 to 11 cycles. Each CDR3 protein gets one entry after TCRdb re-called the 5' RACE reads with MiXCR. Found here are fewer than 1 million distinct CDR3 sequences, under 45% of them singletons; the top ten hold around 21%. Donors were healthy Caucasian individuals from Russia aged about 6 to 90. PBMCs numbering at least 6 million were isolated per sample. Study-wide points: When set beside aged donors, long-lived donors presented more naive CD4+ cells and higher diversity.

The origin of this receptor is a man between 60 and 70 years old in good health. Sequenced sample: blood.

Written as DNA, the CDR3 is TGTGCCAGCAGCCAGTCGGCTCCACCCCTCCACTTT. Its protein product is CASSQSAPPLHF. J is TRBJ1-6 and V is TRBV3-1, with D unresolved. Trimming cost V 3 bases and J 11 bases, with 8 bases left between them. The CDR3 has 12 amino acids. Germline V gene data show CDR1 as LGHDT and CDR2 as YNNKEL (reference sequence).